Shown below are 27 T cell receptor beta chains from a single sample sequenced in a study of blood T cells in healthy people across ages. A second PCR of 7 to 11 cycles used a sample-barcoded 5' primer and a J-beta primer mix. MiXCR, applied by TCRdb to the 5' RACE reads, yields one record per CDR3 protein. The sample contains nearly 800,000 distinct CDR3 sequences, about 56% of which appear only once. Source material: blood. The receptors here all came from a man aged 35 to 55 in good health.

Concerning this clonotype: At one end the junction does not follow the germline gene, possibly because of a read error. As DNA, the CDR3 is TGTGCCGGCTCCAGGAGGGGAGAGACCCAGTACTTC. It is translated as CAGSRRGETQYF. V and J are TRBV18 and TRBJ2-5; TRBD2 might be the D (6 bases). This CDR3 spans 12 amino acids. Germline assignment: CDR1 KGHSH and CDR2 LQKENI.

This rearrangement joins TRBV7-2 to TRBJ2-7, with D uncertain. In germline, CDR1 is SGHTA, CDR2 FQGNSA. This CDR3 has 14 residues. Trimming took 6 bases from V and 0 from J, leaving 12 bases between them. The CDR3 region is CASSRLTSSYEQYF. In DNA form, the CDR3 reads TGTGCCAGCAGTCGACTGACGAGCTCCTACGAGCAGTACTTC. The full variable domain, with the rest looked up from reference TRBV7-2 and TRBJ2-7, is GAGVSQSPSNKVTEKGKDVELRCDPISGHTALYWYRQSLGQGLEFLIYFQGNSAPDKSGLPSDRFSAERTGGSVSTLTIQRTQQEDSAVYLCASSRLTSSYEQYFGPGTRLTVT.

This clonotype was detected once. The V and J genes are TRBV7-9 and TRBJ2-5; D is undetermined. The CDR3 consists of 16 residues. Trimming took 7 bases from V and 0 from J, leaving 18 bases between them. The germline CDR1 and CDR2 sequences are SEHNR and FQNEAQ (reference sequence). In DNA, the CDR3 is TGTGCCAGCACCAACTGGCCAGTACGACACCAAGAGACCCAGTACTTC. Translation: CASTNWPVRHQETQYF.

This clonotype was seen a single time. The chain combines TRBV4-1 with TRBJ2-1; the D is unclear. Trimming took off 3 bases at V and 2 bases at J, with 8 bases between the two ends. The CDR3 is 14 amino acids. The germline CDR1 and CDR2 sequences are MGHRA and YSYEKL. CDR3 sequence reads: CASSHDETYNEQFF. In nucleotides, the CDR3 is TGCGCCAGCAGCCACGATGAAACCTACAATGAGCAGTTCTTC.

The chain is built from TRBV28 and TRBJ2-5; 8 positions match TRBD2. The DNA end favors TRBJ2-7, so the J call may be wrong. CDR3 length: 17 residues. Germline V gene data show CDR1 as MDHEN and CDR2 as SYDVKM. In DNA, the CDR3 is TGTGCCAGCAGTTTCCCCGGCCCCGGGACTAGCTCCTACGAGCAGTACTTC. This encodes CASSFPGPGTSSYEQYF.

J is TRBJ2-7 and V is TRBV20-1, with TRBD2 identical over 10 bases. The junction had 7 bases not matched to a gene; V was cut back by 7 bases and J by 4 bases. Germline V gives CDR1 DFQATT, CDR2 SNEGSKA (reference sequence). The CDR3 has 13 amino acids. CDR3 DNA: TGCAGTGGCCAGCGGGAGGGCCGGTACGAGCAGTACTTC. This gives the protein CSGQREGRYEQYF.

The gene calls are TRBV6-6 and TRBJ1-2, with D unresolved. The CDR3 covers 14 residues. CDR1 is MNHNY, CDR2 SVGAGI, per germline (reference sequence). Trimming left V 4 bases short and J 1 base short, with 10 bases between. Here the CDR3 reads CASSSPDGNYGYTF. CDR3 nucleotides: TGTGCCAGCAGTTCGCCGGACGGTAACTATGGCTACACCTTC.

In regard to this clonotype: One end of the junction fails to match germline, which may point to a read error. The chain carries TRBV15 and TRBJ2-3; possibly TRBD1 or TRBD2 for D (5 bases each). CDR3 length: 15 residues. The germline V gene encodes CDR1 LNHNV and CDR2 YYDKDF (reference sequence). Here the CDR3 DNA reads TGTGCCACCAGCTCAAACGGGGACGGCACGGATACGCAGTATTTT. It is translated as CATSSNGDGTDTQYF.

The chain uses TRBV24-1 and TRBJ1-5; D perhaps matches TRBD1 (5 bases). The CDR3 is made up of 13 amino acids. CDR1 is KGHDR, CDR2 SFDVKD, per germline. With 11 bases removed from V and 2 bases from J, the gap between germline ends came to 12 bases. The CDR3 nucleotides read TGTGCCATCGCAGGGTCTGGCAATCAGCCCCAGCATTTT. This sequence encodes CAIAGSGNQPQHF.

This chain joins TRBV14 and TRBJ2-3, with D unclear. V dropped 1 base and J dropped 0 bases, with 8 bases sitting between them. Germline V lookup: CDR1 SGHDN, CDR2 FVKESK. The CDR3 loop spans 15 amino acids. The CDR3 DNA is TGTGCCAGCAGCCAAGTTTTGGGTAGCACAGATACGCAGTATTTT. Translating gives CASSQVLGSTDTQYF.

The rearrangement joins TRBV7-2 to TRBJ2-7; 7 nucleotides agree with TRBD2. Germline V CDR1 and CDR2: SGHTA, FQGNSA. The CDR3 is 16 amino acids. J was trimmed by 5 bases and V by 1 base; bases with no gene match: 11. The CDR3 bases are TGTGCCAGCAGCTTAGAAGCGCTGAGGGAGGGTCACGAGCAGTACTTC. Translating it yields CASSLEALREGHEQYF.

This clonotype was seen only a few times. This chain connects TRBV5-1 to TRBJ1-2; D possibly corresponds to TRBD1 (5 bases). Per germline, CDR1 SGHRS and CDR2 YFSETQ. The CDR3 is 15 amino acids. The germline V and J ends were trimmed by 0 bases and 8 bases, with 17 bases remaining between them. The CDR3 DNA is TGCGCCAGCAGCTTGGTTGCGGGACCGAGAAGGGGCTACACCTTC. Translation gives CASSLVAGPRRGYTF.

The chain links TRBV9 to TRBJ2-6; unclear D gene. Germline V gene data show CDR1 as SGDLS and CDR2 as YYNGEE. The V gene lost 0 bases and the J gene lost 2 bases, with 9 bases spanning the gap. The CDR3 is made up of 16 amino acids. CDR3 sequence: CASSVGSLPGANVLTF. DNA of the CDR3: TGTGCCAGCAGCGTAGGAAGTCTCCCTGGGGCCAACGTCCTGACTTTC. Filled out from reference TRBV9 and TRBJ2-6, the complete variable domain reads DSGVTQTPKHLITATGQRVTLRCSPRSGDLSVYWYQQSLDQGLQFLIQYYNGEERAKGNILERFSAQQFPDLHSELNLSSLELGDSALYFCASSVGSLPGANVLTFGAGSRLTVL.

This clonotype was counted a single time. The junction differs from germline at one of its ends, possibly a read error. This chain uses TRBV15 with TRBJ1-6; 12 bases match TRBD1. The CDR3 sequence is 19 residues long. Germline CDR1 reads LNHNV; CDR2 reads YYDKDF (reference sequence). This CDR3 reads CAASREGQGAVGGNSPLHF. The CDR3 DNA reads as TGTGCCGCCAGCAGAGAGGGACAGGGGGCGGTCGGTGGTAATTCACCCCTCCACTTT.

The CDR3, as DNA: TGTGCCAGCAGAGCGGGACAGCCAACTAATGAAAAACTGTTTTTT. Amino acid sequence: CASRAGQPTNEKLFF. The genes are TRBV2 and TRBJ1-4, with 7 bases that match TRBD1. With V trimmed by 6 bases and J by 0 bases, 4 bases remained unmatched. The CDR3 is 15 amino acids. Germline lookup yields CDR1 SNHLY and CDR2 FYNNEI. The full variable domain, completed using reference TRBV2 and TRBJ1-4, is EPEVTQTPSHQVTQMGQEVILRCVPISNHLYFYWYRQILGQKVEFLVSFYNNEISEKSEIFDDQFSVERPDGSNFTLKIRSTKLEDSAMYFCASRAGQPTNEKLFFGSGTQLSVL.

The V gene is TRBV20-1, the J gene TRBJ2-4; TRBD2 matches 10 bases. CDR1 DFQATT and CDR2 SNEGSKA come from the germline V gene (reference sequence). The V gene end was trimmed by 6 bases and the J gene end by 1 base; junction bases not matched to a gene: 9. This CDR3 is 16 amino acids long. In nucleotides, the CDR3 is TGCAGTGCCGGGGAGACTAGCGGGTCTGCCAAAAACATTCAGTACTTC. It is translated as CSAGETSGSAKNIQYF.

This clonotype has at least ten counts. The chain carries TRBV12-3 or TRBV12-4 and TRBJ2-1; the match to TRBD1 covers 9 bases. The CDR3 is 14 amino acids. The V segment lost 8 bases and the J segment 7 bases; nucleotides outside the gene matches: 9. CDR3 nucleotide sequence: TGTGCCAGCCTTTCCGGGACAGGGAAAAATGAGCAGTTCTTC. Its protein is CASLSGTGKNEQFF.

The J gene is TRBJ2-7, the V gene TRBV28; 8 nucleotides line up with TRBD2. The CDR3 spans 14 residues. The germline V gene has CDR1 MDHEN and CDR2 SYDVKM. The ends lost 6 bases at V and 5 bases at J; junction bases unmatched: 9. CDR3 sequence (DNA): TGTGCCAGCAGGTCCGGGAGGGCCGGCAACGAGCAGTACTTC. It encodes CASRSGRAGNEQYF.

The sample holds a few counts of this clonotype. This chain uses TRBV24-1 with TRBJ2-1; D gene unclear. Deletions cut 1 base from V and 8 bases from J, with 8 bases between. This CDR3 region has 13 residues. Germline V gene lookup returns CDR1 KGHDR and CDR2 SFDVKD. CDR3 residues: CATSDFKGHEQFF. In DNA form, the CDR3 reads TGTGCCACCAGTGATTTTAAAGGGCATGAGCAGTTCTTC.

The gene calls are TRBV28 and TRBJ1-2; 7 positions match TRBD1. The J segment lost 4 bases and the V segment lost 11 bases, leaving 13 bases of the junction unmatched. Germline lookup yields CDR1 MDHEN and CDR2 SYDVKM. The CDR3 is 14 residues long. CDR3 sequence (DNA): TGTGCCTCCCTGCCGGGGACAGACTTCTATGGCTACACCTTC. This gives the protein CASLPGTDFYGYTF.

About this clonotype: Its ends do not fully match the called genes, so a read error is possible. The chain couples TRBV2 to TRBJ1-5; D not certain. The CDR3 is 13 residues long. Germline V gene data show CDR1 as SNHLY and CDR2 as FYNNEI. The CDR3 DNA is TGTGCCAGTAGTGCTTTTTGGGATCAGCCCCAGCATTTT. As protein: CASSAFWDQPQHF.

This chain connects TRBV10-2 to TRBJ1-1; possibly TRBD1 for D (5 bases). Germline CDR1 is WSHSY and CDR2 is SAAADI. There are 15 residues in the CDR3. V was pared by 4 bases and J by 1 base, with 13 bases between. DNA of the CDR3: TGCGCCAGCAGTGCTCGGGGGGTGACGAACACTGAAGCTTTCTTT. As protein: CASSARGVTNTEAFF.

The V call is TRBV6-1, the J call TRBJ2-4, with TRBD2 matching over 12 bases. V lost 6 bases and J lost 1; bases outside the gene matches: 13. Per the germline V gene, CDR1 is MNHNS and CDR2 is SASEGT. The CDR3 loop spans 19 amino acids. CDR3 protein: CASSPLWTSGILAKNIQYF. CDR3 sequence (DNA): TGTGCCAGCAGCCCCCTCTGGACTAGCGGGATTCTGGCCAAAAACATTCAGTACTTC.

As concerns this clonotype: Its ends do not fully match the called genes, so a read error is possible. V gene TRBV12-3 or TRBV12-4 combines with J gene TRBJ2-1; TRBD2 aligns across 11 bases. The CDR3 length is 16 residues. The CDR3 protein is CVSRHTTSGGLVEQFF. The CDR3 bases are TGTGTCAGCCGACATACCACTAGCGGGGGTCTCGTTGAGCAGTTCTTC.

V gene TRBV29-1 combines with J gene TRBJ1-5; 10 bases match TRBD1. This CDR3 spans 14 amino acids. The J segment lost 1 base and the V segment lost 6 bases, leaving 3 bases of the junction unmatched. Per the germline V gene, CDR1 is SQVTM and CDR2 is ANQGSEA. CDR3 in amino acids: CSVRTGGSNQPQHF. Written as DNA, the CDR3 is TGCAGCGTCCGGACAGGGGGGAGCAATCAGCCCCAGCATTTT.

V usage is TRBV27 and J usage is TRBJ2-1; 9 bases line up with TRBD2. The CDR3 is made up of 14 amino acids. V lost 8 bases to trimming and J lost 6 bases; unmatched junction nucleotides: 8. Germline values: CDR1 MNHEY, CDR2 SMNVEV (reference sequence). The CDR3 nucleotides are TGTGCCAGCCCTCCGGGACTAGCCGCCAATGAGCAGTTCTTC. The encoded protein is CASPPGLAANEQFF.

The chain couples TRBV6-1 to TRBJ2-7, with a tentative D call TRBD2 (6 bases). CDR1 and CDR2 from the germline V gene are MNHNS and SASEGT. The CDR3 is 15 residues long. With 4 bases removed from V and 2 bases from J, the gap between germline ends came to 15 bases. The DNA of the CDR3 is TGTGCCAGCAGTGGGGGGGTGGGGTGGACCTACGAGCAGTACTTC. This translates into CASSGGVGWTYEQYF.